This TCR beta chain derives from a study of cytomegalovirus exposure and HLA in healthy donors (TCRdb year 2017). About the investigation overall: According to a later analysis, the approximately 130 validation repertoires were produced on the same platform as the 700 or so repertoires of the first cohort. The study aimed to test whether cataloging public T cell receptors could reveal signatures of past pathogen exposure. In addition to the first cohort of hundreds of subjects, a separate validation cohort of approximately 120 different subjects was used. To predict cytomegalovirus infection status, the study brought together high-throughput TCR immunosequencing, statistical association of individual TCRs with disease status, and machine learning. Study-wide findings and limitations: The validation cohort had no HLA typing available for a later analysis, so co-occurrence within that cohort was assessed over all 120 or so repertoires. It was suggested by the authors that the approach could potentially be generalized to other disease states and immunological phenotypes. In vitro tests confirmed that a few of the cytomegalovirus-associated TCR beta chains recognize cytomegalovirus antigens. Most TCR sequences were observed very rarely across donors, whereas some public TCRs were present in many individuals. The classifier was reported to diagnose cytomegalovirus status with high specificity and sensitivity in both the original and validation cohorts. The study gave a list of 150 to 200 TCR beta chains associated with cytomegalovirus. Of the cluster scores, about 94% were above 0 in a later analysis, which found that TCRs clustered in the first cohort also tended to co-occur in the 120 validation repertoires.

To prepare the library, the immunoSEQ multiplex PCR assay was applied. Per the source publication's procedure: A statistical classification framework was built for diagnosing cytomegalovirus status from the catalog of TCR beta chain sequences. TCRdb took this table from immuneACCESS and kept in-frame rearrangements with V and J called. Such tables lack part of the clones; where checked against another copy, unresolved V genes explain under half of the gap, and the rest is unexplained. Clonal size and the V and J genes are those of that table, whereas D and trimming came from the DNA. This sample gives 250,000 to 400,000 clones in total; approximately 86% of them show up just once. Clones ranked in the top ten supply roughly 1.2% of the sample. On this clone: Its antigen remains unidentified. One base away there is no much larger clone; base qualities are not given.

The donors were included in the validation cohort of roughly 120 subjects, a group kept apart from the roughly 700-subject first cohort. This sequence was found in a woman aged 25 to 45 in good health and CMV-seropositive. The sample taken for sequencing was PBMCs.

CDR3 reads: CSVVAGTGYNEQFF. The bases are TGCAGCGTTGTTGCCGGGACAGGTTACAATGAGCAGTTCTTC. The V and J genes are TRBV29-1 and TRBJ2-1; 8 middle bases align to TRBD1. The CDR3 runs 14 residues from the cysteine to the phenylalanine. Only the CDR3 region is kept as DNA, spanning 42 bases read in frame from base 1. The germline V and J ends show losses of 4 bases and 4 bases respectively, and no gene match explains 6 bases of the junction. As encoded in the germline V gene, CDR1 is SQVTM while CDR2 is ANQGSEA.